The sequence of this T cell receptor beta chain was determined in a study of blood T cell repertoires in COVID-19. Study details: The United States, Italy and Spain supplied acute and convalescent COVID-19 samples. T cells, B-cell-depleted T cells, or PBMCs provided the cDNA or gDNA that served as material.

Source study methods: Estimated nucleated cell counts came from reference gene primer amplification. The assay was immunoSEQ multiplex PCR, and TCRdb's table has in-frame clones only and misses some. V, J and clone size were drawn from that table, and D and trimming were deduced from the DNA. Altogether about 100,000 clones are present, around four fifths being singletons, with the ten largest covering approximately 30%. The CDR3 has 18 residues. V lost 4 bases and J 4 bases, leaving 21 bases between the germline ends. CDR1 and CDR2 from the germline V gene are SGDLS and YYNGEE. Sequencing used peripheral blood. This receptor was taken from a man between 65 and 85 years old with active or convalescent COVID-19. The chain is built from TRBV9 and TRBJ2-6; D is perhaps TRBD1 (5 bases). The chain's CDR3 is CASSQGIGLGAGANVLTF. The CDR3 region has the DNA TGTGCCAGCAGCCAGGGAATTGGTTTAGGAGCCGGGGCCAACGTCCTGACTTTC.